Following are 9 T cell receptor beta chains from one sample sequenced in a study of blood T cell repertoires in COVID-19. Here immunoSEQ multiplex PCR was the method, and the copy in TCRdb shows in-frame clones only, minus some. The sample has about 74,000 clones, approximately 90% seen once; the top ten hold just over 2.5%. Sequencing was performed on peripheral blood. The source of these receptors is a man aged 45 to 65 with COVID-19, enrolled during active disease.

This chain joins TRBV18 and TRBJ1-2; D is possibly TRBD1 (5 bases). From germline, CDR1 is KGHSH and CDR2 LQKENI. This CDR3 contains 13 residues. V was shortened by 3 bases and J by 7 bases, with 12 bases between the two germline ends. The CDR3 reads CASSPVGEAGYTF. CDR3 bases: TGTGCCAGCTCACCCGTGGGGGAGGCTGGCTACACCTTC.

The chain links TRBV24-1 to TRBJ2-1, with 7 nucleotides matching TRBD1. Germline CDR1 reads KGHDR; CDR2 reads SFDVKD. V gave up 4 bases and J gave up 4 bases; unmatched junction bases: 3. This CDR3 spans 14 amino acids. The CDR3 region has the DNA TGTGCCACCAGTGACTCACAGGGGTACAATGAGCAGTTCTTC. Translation gives CATSDSQGYNEQFF.

The gene calls are TRBV6-5 and TRBJ1-2; 12 nucleotides agree with TRBD1. The CDR3 totals 16 residues. CDR1 is MNHEY, CDR2 SVGAGI, per germline. With V trimmed by 4 bases and J by 6 bases, 9 bases remained unmatched. CDR3 residues: CASSSPGTGGAHGYTF. CDR3 nucleotides: TGTGCCAGCAGTTCTCCCGGGACAGGGGGCGCGCATGGCTACACCTTC.

The V and J genes are TRBV19 and TRBJ2-7, with D maybe TRBD2 (6 bases). Germline-derived CDR1 and CDR2 are LNHDA and SQIVND (reference sequence). This CDR3 has 18 amino acids. V dropped 3 bases and J dropped 2 bases, with 23 bases sitting between them. DNA of the CDR3: TGTGCCAGTAGTATGGCCATCCGGGGACTTAGCGTGGCCTACGAGCAGTACTTC. Its translation is CASSMAIRGLSVAYEQYF.

The J gene is TRBJ1-2, the V gene TRBV19, with a tentative D call TRBD1 (6 bases). Per germline, CDR1 LNHDA and CDR2 SQIVND (reference sequence). V was cut by 5 bases and J by 8 bases, with 15 bases left in between. The length of the CDR3 is 13 residues. CDR3 sequence (DNA): TGTGCCAGTAGTCCACAGGGATCGGGGGGCTACACCTTC. Translated: CASSPQGSGGYTF. Looking up the rest from reference TRBV19 and TRBJ1-2 gives the full variable domain: DGGITQSPKYLFRKEGQNVTLSCEQNLNHDAMYWYRQDPGQGLRLIYYSQIVNDFQKGDIAEGYSVSREKKESFPLTVTSAQKNPTAFYLCASSPQGSGGYTFGSGTRLTVV.

In DNA, the CDR3 is TGTGCCAGCCGCCCACATCCCCAGATCTACGAGCAGTACGTC. This codes for CASRPHPQIYEQYV. This chain uses TRBV6-5 with TRBJ2-7; no clear D. The CDR3 runs to 14 residues. Deletions cut 8 bases from V and 3 bases from J, with 17 bases between. Germline values: CDR1 MNHEY, CDR2 SVGAGI.

This clone was picked up a small number of times. This chain joins TRBV2 and TRBJ2-1; TRBD1 matches 8 bases. Per the germline V gene, CDR1 is SNHLY and CDR2 is FYNNEI. Trimming cost V 6 bases and J 7 bases; bases outside gene matches: 5. The CDR3 has 13 amino acids. This CDR3 is CASRNRGLNEQFF. For the CDR3, the DNA is TGTGCCAGCAGGAACAGGGGGTTGAATGAGCAGTTCTTC.

V gene TRBV1 combines with J gene TRBJ2-2; TRBD1, as called in the table, went unchecked against the DNA. TRBV1 is listed as a pseudogene. CDR3 size: 15 residues. The CDR3 DNA reads as TGCACCAGCAGCCAAGAACAGGGGGCTCCCGGGGAGCTGTTTTTT. This codes for CTSSQEQGAPGELFF.

This chain uses TRBV18 with TRBJ1-5; D is undetermined. Trimming shortened V by 5 bases and J by 3 bases, and 11 bases separated the two germline ends. The CDR3 is 14 residues long. Germline V gives CDR1 KGHSH, CDR2 LQKENI. The CDR3 here is CASSSEGSNQPQHF. CDR3 nucleotide sequence: TGTGCCAGCTCATCAGAGGGTTCCAATCAGCCCCAGCATTTT.